These 18 T cell receptor beta chains originate from one sample sequenced in a study of metastatic and nonmetastatic thyroid tumors. No patient received treatment before thyroid surgery. TCRdb re-clonotyped the PCR reads via MiXCR. This sample has about 92,000 clones, with under 15% found just once. Specimen: blood. The receptor source for this set is a female donor with papillary thyroid cancer or a benign thyroid nodule (not recorded which). Some clones in this sample may be carry-over from other donors' samples.

This clone was seen many times. The chain employs TRBV6-1 and TRBJ1-5; D is ambiguous. From germline, CDR1 is MNHNS and CDR2 SASEGT. V lost 7 bases and J 1 base, leaving 14 bases between the germline ends. This CDR3 contains 15 residues. The CDR3 bases are TGTGCCAGCACCGAAACCAAAGGGAGCAATCAGCCCCAGCATTTT. It encodes CASTETKGSNQPQHF.

This clone has at least ten counts. The rearrangement joins TRBV7-9 to TRBJ2-3, with 11 bases aligning to TRBD2. Trimming removed 5 bases from V and 2 bases from J; junction bases left unmatched: 12. Germline CDR1 reads SEHNR; CDR2 reads FQNEAQ (reference sequence). The CDR3 runs to 18 residues. CDR3 sequence (DNA): TGTGCCAGCAGCCGACGGGTGGCTAGCGGGGGGTTCACAGATACGCAGTATTTT. This translates into CASSRRVASGGFTDTQYF.

Note on this clone: One end of the junction varies from germline; a read error may be responsible. DNA for the CDR3: TGTGCCACCACAGGGGGCGCAGGTAATTCACCACTCCACTTT. It specifies CATTGGAGNSPLHF. The J gene is TRBJ1-6, the V gene TRBV12-3 or TRBV12-4; 9 bases line up with TRBD1. There are 14 residues in the CDR3.

This clone was observed at least ten times. The chain employs TRBV20-1 and TRBJ2-7; a possible D gene is TRBD1 (5 bases). The V end lost 1 base, the J end lost 2 bases, and 12 bases lay between the germline ends. The length of the CDR3 is 14 residues. Germline CDR1 DFQATT, CDR2 SNEGSKA (reference sequence). CDR3 DNA sequence: TGCAGTGCTAGAGGCTCTTCAGGGACCTACGAGCAGTACTTC. It encodes CSARGSSGTYEQYF.

This clone was seen many times. CDR3 in amino acids: CASSLGTATNEKLFF. For the CDR3, the DNA is TGTGCCAGCAGTTTAGGGACGGCAACTAATGAAAAACTGTTTTTT. V gene TRBV28 combines with J gene TRBJ1-4, with a tentative D call TRBD1 (5 bases). This CDR3 comprises 15 residues. The V end was cut by 2 bases, the J end by 0 bases, with 7 bases between. Germline-derived CDR1 and CDR2 are MDHEN and SYDVKM.

This clone was counted many times. The chain recombines TRBV6-5 with TRBJ1-1; no clear D gene. The CDR3 consists of 13 residues. V shed 2 bases and J shed 6 bases, with 10 bases lying between them. Germline loops: CDR1 MNHEY, CDR2 SVGAGI. CDR3 sequence reads: CASSYPSAPEAFF. For the CDR3, the DNA is TGTGCCAGCAGTTACCCATCGGCCCCTGAAGCTTTCTTT.

This clone was seen a few times. The J gene is TRBJ2-1, the V gene TRBV5-6, with TRBD1 matching over 10 bases. CDR3 size: 14 residues. The V segment lost 3 bases and the J segment 7 bases; nucleotides outside the gene matches: 4. Germline CDR1 reads SGHDT; CDR2 reads YYEEEE. CDR3 amino acids: CASSSGTGVNEQFF. CDR3 coding DNA: TGTGCCAGCAGCTCCGGGACAGGGGTTAATGAGCAGTTCTTC.

Many counts were recorded for this clone. This rearrangement joins TRBV28 to TRBJ1-1, with TRBD1 matching over 8 bases. V was clipped by 7 bases and J by 4 bases; unmatched bases: 8. The germline V gene has CDR1 MDHEN and CDR2 SYDVKM. The CDR3 spans 14 residues. CDR3: CASTRQGTSTEAFF. The CDR3 coding sequence is TGTGCCAGCACGAGACAGGGGACGAGCACTGAAGCTTTCTTT.

This clone was observed at least ten times. The chain uses TRBV18 and TRBJ1-1; D is uncertain. Germline V gene lookup returns CDR1 KGHSH and CDR2 LQKENI. V was cut by 2 bases and J by 2 bases, with 15 bases left in between. This CDR3 comprises 16 residues. This chain's CDR3 is CASSPKLALINTEAFF. The CDR3 bases are TGTGCCAGCTCACCAAAGTTGGCGCTAATAAACACTGAAGCTTTCTTT.

This clone was seen only a few times. The V gene is TRBV5-8, the J gene TRBJ2-3, with unresolved D. Germline-derived CDR1 and CDR2 are SGHTS and YDEGEE. CDR3 length: 15 residues. The ends were cut back, 1 base at V and 0 bases at J, with 9 bases in the middle. This CDR3 is CASSLFFGSTDTQYF. CDR3 in DNA: TGTGCCAGCAGCTTGTTCTTTGGAAGCACAGATACGCAGTATTTT.

At least ten counts were recorded for this clone. Other DNA sequences from this sample encode an identical CDR3 as well. The J gene is TRBJ1-6, the V gene TRBV10-2; 7 bases fit TRBD1. Germline lookup yields CDR1 WSHSY and CDR2 SAAADI. CDR3 length: 14 residues. V trimming: 6 bases; J trimming: 4 bases; junction bases outside the gene matches: 3. The CDR3 is CASRGDSYNSPLHF. The DNA of the CDR3 is TGCGCCAGCAGGGGGGACAGTTATAATTCACCCCTCCACTTT.

This clone was recorded many times. As DNA, the CDR3 is TGTGCCAGTAGCCCGGGGCGGGGGACACCCTATGGCTACACCTTC. Translated, it gives CASSPGRGTPYGYTF. The chain has TRBV19 and TRBJ1-2; a weak D match, TRBD1 (6 bases). Trimming removed 6 bases from V and 4 bases from J, with 18 bases in between. Germline lookup yields CDR1 LNHDA and CDR2 SQIVND (reference sequence). CDR3 length equals 15 residues.

This clone was recorded a few times. It may be a read error: a sequence one base away is much more abundant. The chain recombines TRBV6-1 with TRBJ2-5; no definite D call. Germline V CDR1 and CDR2: MNHNS, SASEGT. The CDR3 has 17 residues. V was trimmed by 7 bases and J by 0 bases, leaving 21 bases between them. CDR3 bases: TGTGCCAGCAAAGTGAGTGGGGTGAAAGGGTACCAAGAGACCCAGTACTTC. It encodes CASKVSGVKGYQETQYF.

This clone was seen at least ten times. Other DNA sequences from this sample encode an identical CDR3 as well. The chain recombines TRBV2 with TRBJ2-6; D unresolved. Germline V lookup: CDR1 SNHLY, CDR2 FYNNEI. V was pared by 7 bases and J by 0 bases, with 10 bases between. The CDR3 consists of 15 residues. CDR3 sequence (DNA): TGTGCCAGCAAAGGCATGGTCTCTGGGGCCAACGTCCTGACTTTC. Translation: CASKGMVSGANVLTF.

This clone came up many times. The same CDR3 is also encoded by other DNA sequences in this sample. The gene calls are TRBV7-9 and TRBJ1-4, with 7 bases matching TRBD1. Germline trimming cut 0 bases from V and 5 bases from J; bases unmatched to any gene: 0. The CDR3 loop spans 14 amino acids. Germline assignment: CDR1 SEHNR and CDR2 FQNEAQ (reference sequence). CDR3 sequence reads: CASSLAGQNEKLFF. The CDR3, as DNA: TGTGCCAGCAGCTTAGCGGGACAGAATGAAAAACTGTTTTTT.

With respect to this clone: Compared with germline, one end of the junction differs, possibly owing to a read error. The rearrangement joins TRBV20-1 to TRBJ2-3, with D uncertain. CDR3 length equals 15 residues. CDR1 and CDR2 from the germline V gene are DFQATT and SNEGSKA (reference sequence). CDR3: CSARGALGLTYTQYF. Here the CDR3 DNA reads TGCAGTGCTAGAGGTGCGTTAGGGCTCACATATACGCAGTATTTT.

This clone came up many times. J is TRBJ2-6 and V is TRBV10-1; 10 bases align to TRBD1. From germline, CDR1 is WNHNN and CDR2 SYGVQD (reference sequence). The V and J ends lost 5 bases and 2 bases, in that order; junction bases with no gene match: 6. CDR3 length: 17 amino acids. CDR3 protein: CASSPGQGTPGANVLTF. CDR3 coding DNA: TGCGCCAGCAGTCCGGGACAGGGGACCCCTGGGGCCAACGTCCTGACTTTC.

Of note for this clone: This clone may be a read error of a much larger clone one base away. The chain uses TRBV9 and TRBJ1-4, with TRBD1 matching 12 bases. The germline CDR1 and CDR2 sequences are SGDLS and YYNGEE. This CDR3 has 15 residues. The trim removed 2 bases at V and 8 bases at J, leaving 4 bases unmatched. The CDR3 DNA sequence: TGTGCCAGCAGCGTGGGACAGGGGGCGGGAGAAAAACTGTTTTTT. Translated, it gives CASSVGQGAGEKLFF.